This T cell receptor (beta chain) originates from a study of blood T cells in healthy people across ages. The CDR3 loop spans 14 amino acids. Germline V gene data show CDR1 as SGHTA and CDR2 as FQGNSA. Trimming cost V 4 bases and J 2 bases, with 11 bases left between them. Worth noting for this clonotype: Its specificity is not known.

Primers used in a second PCR of roughly 6 to 11 cycles were a sample-barcoded 5' primer and a J-beta primer mix. MiXCR, run by TCRdb on the 5' RACE reads, gives a single entry per CDR3 protein. The repertoire has roughly 790,000 distinct CDR3 sequences, approximately 39% of them found once; the top ten carry 20% to 25%. Study-wide results and limits: Both naive CD4+ cell counts and diversity were greater in long-lived donors than in aged donors.

Source material: blood. The TCR sequence derives from a woman aged 55-75 years in good health. This chain uses TRBV7-2 with TRBJ1-1; D gene ambiguous. CDR3 sequence (DNA): TGTGCCAGCAGCTGGCAAGAGGAAAACACTGAAGCTTTCTTT. It translates to CASSWQEENTEAFF. The full variable domain, its missing parts supplied by reference TRBV7-2 and TRBJ1-1, is GAGVSQSPSNKVTEKGKDVELRCDPISGHTALYWYRQSLGQGLEFLIYFQGNSAPDKSGLPSDRFSAERTGGSVSTLTIQRTQQEDSAVYLCASSWQEENTEAFFGQGTRLTVV.